This T cell receptor beta chain was recorded in a study of a mutant IDH1 vaccine in newly diagnosed glioma (TCRdb year 2021). Background on the whole study: Patients received eight vaccinations in weeks 1, 3, 5, 7, 11, 15, 19 and 23, corresponding to visits V03 through V10. For exploratory analyses, about two dozen treated patients had longitudinal TCRB deep sequencing done wherever samples were available. Peripheral blood was collected at six visits: V03 (baseline), V05, V07, V10, V12 and V13. Vaccination began 4-6 weeks after radiotherapy alone, or alongside temozolomide cycles in the chemotherapy-containing groups. Prior to enrollment, standard therapy consisting of radiotherapy alone, temozolomide alone, or radiochemotherapy with temozolomide had been administered to patients, with the combination being received by most patients. Of the roughly 31 treated patients, about 60% were male and about 40% were female, and the mean age was around 40 years. General study outcomes and caveats: According to the authors, sample limitations meant that analyses of patient blood samples could not be reproduced. Pseudoprogression appeared unrelated to alterations in the top peripheral T cell clonotypes detected by TCRB sequencing. PBMC samples for TCRB deep sequencing were selected based on availability. Immune responses induced by the vaccine were seen in more than 85% of patients across multiple MHC alleles.

The meaning of the sample's time point label: week 11, during vaccination. A 20-mer mutant IDH1 peptide at 300 micrograms in Montanide made up each vaccine dose, which was injected subcutaneously together with topical imiquimod. Donors had newly diagnosed WHO grade 3 or 4 IDH1-mutant astrocytomas with loss of nuclear ATRX. The samples were drawn from NOA16, a multicentre, single-arm, open-label phase I trial in Germany that tested a mutant IDH1 peptide vaccine in humans for the first time. Genomic DNA for TCRB sequencing was isolated from EDTA blood with the DNeasy Blood and Tissue Kit. Receptor amplification or capture employed the immunoSEQ multiplex PCR assay. Rearranged TCR beta chain sequences were amplified using the hsTCRB Kit according to the manufacturer's protocol. An Illumina MiSeq was used to sequence the TCRB libraries. The original methods were these. The proprietary platform of the kit vendor was used for demultiplexing, trimming and gene mapping. Imported from immuneACCESS, the table was reduced by TCRdb to in-frame sequences with V and J called. These copies leave out some clones; in studies compared against another copy, an unresolved V gene accounts for under half, and the cause of the remainder is not known. V, J and clone size reflect that table, while D and trimming were determined from the DNA. For this sample the table gives about 21,000 clones, of which 89% were detected only once. The ten largest account for 5.7% of the sample.

With respect to this clone: Its cognate antigen has yet to be identified. It has no much larger one-base neighbor in the sample; base qualities were not kept.

As encoded in the germline V gene, CDR1 is SNHLY while CDR2 is FYNNEI. There are 12 amino acids in the CDR3, from cysteine to phenylalanine inclusive. CDR3 DNA is the only sequence kept; it has 36 bases, read in frame from the first base. Trimming at the junction amounts to 6 bases on V and 6 bases on J, and the germline ends lie 12 bases apart. The V gene is TRBV2 and the J gene is TRBJ2-7; the D gene assignment is ambiguous. Sequencing was performed on PBMCs, taken from a glioma patient whose treatment included an IDH1 peptide vaccine. The sequence was obtained from a woman aged 40 to 49 with glioma. The nucleotide sequence is TGTGCCAGCAGAGTCAATTATGGCGAGCAGTACTTC. Its protein product is CASRVNYGEQYF.